The next 25 T cell receptor beta chains were all read from a single sample in a study of blood T cell repertoires in COVID-19 (dated by TCRdb to the early 2020s). The receptor library was made with the immunoSEQ multiplex PCR assay. In TCRdb, the immuneACCESS table is reduced to in-frame sequences with V and J assigned. These tables do not hold every clone; where another copy was compared, an unresolved V gene accounts for under half, and the others remain unexplained. This sample is represented by about 35,000 clones; roughly 86% of them were singletons. The ten largest clones take up approximately 40% of the sample. Sequenced material: peripheral blood. The receptors were gathered from a man older than 75 with active or convalescent COVID-19.

The V gene is TRBV3-1 (or the pseudogene TRBV3-2), the J gene TRBJ1-4, with D possibly being TRBD1 (5 bases). The V and J ends lost 1 base and 3 bases respectively, with 15 bases between them. Per germline, CDR1 LGHDT and CDR2 YNNKEL (reference sequence). This CDR3 spans 17 amino acids. The DNA of the CDR3 is TGTGCCAGCAGCCAAGTCGTCAGGGTCGCACCTAATGAAAAACTGTTTTTT. Translating gives CASSQVVRVAPNEKLFF.

This clone occurred once. CDR3 DNA sequence: TGCGCCAGCAGCGACGACAGGGGGACTAATGAAAAACTGTTTTTT. This encodes CASSDDRGTNEKLFF. The V call is TRBV5-1, the J call TRBJ1-4; 9 nucleotides match TRBD1. The CDR3 consists of 15 residues. Trimming cost V 4 bases and J 2 bases; bases outside gene matches: 3. The germline CDR1 and CDR2 sequences are SGHRS and YFSETQ.

This clone has just a few counts. J is TRBJ2-1 and V is TRBV5-4, with D tentatively TRBD2 (5 bases). V gave up 5 bases and J gave up 9 bases, with 15 bases separating them. The CDR3 consists of 13 residues. Per germline, CDR1 SGHNT and CDR2 YYREEE (reference sequence). Written as DNA, the CDR3 is TGTGCCAGCAGTACCCCAACGAGCGGTGAGCAGTTCTTC. Its translation is CASSTPTSGEQFF.

The V call is TRBV19, the J call TRBJ1-1, with D perhaps TRBD1 (5 bases). Trimming pared 3 bases from V and 8 bases from J, leaving 16 bases between. This CDR3 has 14 amino acids. Germline V lookup: CDR1 LNHDA, CDR2 SQIVND (reference sequence). The CDR3 DNA reads TGTGCCAGTAGTATCTTGGATAACAGGAAAGAAGCTTTCTTT. Translating gives CASSILDNRKEAFF.

There are a few counts of this clone. The chain links TRBV7-9 to TRBJ1-5; possibly TRBD1 for D (5 bases). The CDR3 runs to 13 residues. Per the germline V gene, CDR1 is SEHNR and CDR2 is FQNEAQ (reference sequence). V was pared by 1 base and J by 7 bases, with 8 bases between. CDR3 nucleotides: TGTGCCAGCAGCTTAGAACAGGTACAGCCCCAGCATTTT. Amino acids: CASSLEQVQPQHF.

This chain connects TRBV18 to TRBJ1-1; TRBD1 agrees at 7 bases. Germline loops: CDR1 KGHSH, CDR2 LQKENI. CDR3 length: 16 residues. Trimming removed 6 bases from V and 1 base from J; junction bases left unmatched: 11. CDR3 sequence (DNA): TGTGCCAGCTCCGAATTACAGGGGCTCGAGAACACTGAAGCTTTCTTT. This translates into CASSELQGLENTEAFF.

V is TRBV19 and J is TRBJ2-5, with 7 bases identical to TRBD2. The CDR3 loop spans 15 amino acids. Losses at the gene ends were 5 bases for V and 1 base for J; bases not matched to a gene: 7. Germline V gives CDR1 LNHDA, CDR2 SQIVND (reference sequence). CDR3 loop: CASSPTSAFQETQYF. The CDR3 coding sequence is TGTGCCAGTAGTCCTACTAGCGCCTTCCAAGAGACCCAGTACTTC.

This rearrangement joins TRBV7-9 to TRBJ1-1; D remains unclear. Germline loops: CDR1 SEHNR, CDR2 FQNEAQ (reference sequence). V gave up 2 bases and J gave up 7 bases, with 14 bases separating them. This CDR3 has 14 amino acids. The CDR3 nucleotides are TGTGCCAGCAGCTTACACACACCGGGAAATGAAGCTTTCTTT. Its translation is CASSLHTPGNEAFF. The full variable domain, in which reference TRBV7-9 and TRBJ1-1 provide the parts outside the CDR3, is DTGVSQNPRHKITKRGQNVTFRCDPISEHNRLYWYRQTLGQGPEFLTYFQNEAQLEKSRLLSDRFSAERPKGSFSTLEIQRTEQGDSAMYLCASSLHTPGNEAFFGQGTRLTVV.

This sequence joins TRBV5-4 and TRBJ2-1; no clear D. The germline CDR1 and CDR2 sequences are SGHNT and YYREEE (reference sequence). This CDR3 comprises 14 residues. The V and J ends lost 0 bases and 4 bases respectively, with 8 bases between them. The CDR3 nucleotides are TGTGCCAGCAGCTTGGAATCTCTTTACAATGAGCAGTTCTTC. Amino acids: CASSLESLYNEQFF.

The rearrangement joins TRBV12-3 or TRBV12-4 to TRBJ1-4, with 7 bases identical to TRBD1. J gave up 7 bases and V 6 bases, and 5 bases lay outside the gene matches. The CDR3 extends over 13 amino acids. The chain's CDR3 is CASSRRQGEKLFF. The CDR3 DNA is TGTGCCAGCAGCCGCCGACAGGGTGAAAAACTGTTTTTT.

The rearrangement uses TRBV30 and TRBJ2-3, with a tentative D call TRBD1 (6 bases). The ends were cut back, 2 bases at V and 0 bases at J, with 6 bases in the middle. The CDR3 runs to 13 residues. Germline V lookup: CDR1 GTSNPN, CDR2 SVGIG (reference sequence). The CDR3 bases are TGTGCCTGGAGTCAGGGGAGCACAGATACGCAGTATTTT. The encoded protein is CAWSQGSTDTQYF.

The V and J genes are TRBV19 and TRBJ2-7, with 7 bases aligning to TRBD1. J gave up 3 bases and V 2 bases, and 16 bases lay outside the gene matches. The CDR3 is made up of 18 amino acids. CDR1 is LNHDA, CDR2 SQIVND, per germline (reference sequence). CDR3 bases: TGTGCCAGTAGTATAAGGGACAGAGTTTTGTCTAGGGACTACGAGCAGTACTTC. Residues: CASSIRDRVLSRDYEQYF.

This clone came up once. The V gene is TRBV19, the J gene TRBJ1-4, with D possibly matching TRBD1 (6 bases). Trimming cost V 1 base and J 5 bases, with 11 bases left between them. The CDR3 is made up of 15 amino acids. The germline gives CDR1 LNHDA, CDR2 SQIVND (reference sequence). The CDR3 is CASSIGGTRNEKLFF. The DNA for the CDR3 is TGTGCCAGTAGTATAGGAGGGACACGGAATGAAAAACTGTTTTTT. Filled out from reference TRBV19 and TRBJ1-4, the complete variable domain reads DGGITQSPKYLFRKEGQNVTLSCEQNLNHDAMYWYRQDPGQGLRLIYYSQIVNDFQKGDIAEGYSVSREKKESFPLTVTSAQKNPTAFYLCASSIGGTRNEKLFFGSGTQLSVL.

This sequence joins TRBV5-1 and TRBJ2-1; 12 nucleotides agree with TRBD2. Germline CDR1 and CDR2: SGHRS and YFSETQ. With 4 bases clipped from V and 7 bases from J, the junction kept 6 bases outside the gene matches. This CDR3 is built from 15 residues. The DNA of the CDR3 is TGCGCCAGCAGCCCGACTAGCGGGGGTTTTAATGAGCAGTTCTTC. Translating gives CASSPTSGGFNEQFF.

V is TRBV4-1 and J is TRBJ1-1; 9 bases align to TRBD1. The germline gives CDR1 MGHRA, CDR2 YSYEKL. The length of the CDR3 is 15 residues. The V and J ends lost 3 bases and 4 bases, in that order; junction bases with no gene match: 6. The CDR3 is CASSQIRDRVTEAFF. The DNA of the CDR3 is TGCGCCAGCAGCCAGATCCGGGACAGGGTCACTGAAGCTTTCTTT.

The chain uses TRBV29-1 and TRBJ1-1; 7 bases match TRBD1. The CDR3 runs to 12 residues. CDR1 and CDR2 from the germline V gene are SQVTM and ANQGSEA. Trimming took 7 bases from V and 7 from J; bases not matched to a gene: 9. The CDR3 protein is CSAVQGQLEAFF. CDR3 DNA sequence: TGCAGCGCCGTACAGGGACAGCTTGAAGCTTTCTTT.

The V gene is TRBV28, the J gene TRBJ2-5; D remains unclear. V was pared by 3 bases and J by 4 bases, with 3 bases between. The germline V gene has CDR1 MDHEN and CDR2 SYDVKM. This CDR3 comprises 11 residues. CDR3 protein: CASSLRETQYF. Written as DNA, the CDR3 is TGTGCCAGCAGTTTGAGAGAGACCCAGTACTTC.

This sequence joins TRBV13 and TRBJ2-1, with 7 nucleotides matching TRBD1. The CDR3 sequence is 13 residues long. V lost 5 bases and J lost 7; bases outside the gene matches: 5. Germline V gene data show CDR1 as PRHDT and CDR2 as FYEKMQ (reference sequence). CDR3 protein: CASSLTGANEQFF. CDR3 nucleotide sequence: TGTGCCAGCAGCCTTACAGGGGCGAATGAGCAGTTCTTC.

The genes are TRBV18 and TRBJ2-1, with D perhaps matching TRBD2 (6 bases). V was cut by 5 bases and J by 2 bases, with 16 bases left in between. The germline CDR1 and CDR2 sequences are KGHSH and LQKENI. The CDR3 extends over 16 amino acids. The CDR3 sequence is CASSGSGSRTYNEQFF. CDR3 bases: TGTGCCAGCTCAGGGTCCGGGAGCCGAACCTACAATGAGCAGTTCTTC.

V and J are TRBV19 and TRBJ2-7; 9 bases are shared with TRBD1. The CDR3 runs 13 residues. Trimming took 4 bases from V and 7 from J; bases not matched to a gene: 5. Germline V gene lookup returns CDR1 LNHDA and CDR2 SQIVND (reference sequence). The CDR3 DNA follows: TGTGCCAGTAGTAGGGGACAGGGCTGGGAGCAGTACTTC. Residues: CASSRGQGWEQYF.

The genes are TRBV29-1 and TRBJ2-7, with a tentative D call TRBD1 (6 bases). V lost 7 bases and J lost 3, with 13 bases in between. This CDR3 is 12 amino acids long. Germline V gene sequence: CDR1 SQVTM, CDR2 ANQGSEA. The CDR3 nucleotides read TGCAGCGCCGAGGGACACAGCTACGAGCAGTACTTC. Its translation is CSAEGHSYEQYF.

V and J are TRBV30 and TRBJ2-1, with 10 bases fitting TRBD2. Germline trimming cut 1 base from V and 0 bases from J; bases unmatched to any gene: 3. The length of the CDR3 is 16 residues. CDR1 is GTSNPN, CDR2 SVGIG, per germline (reference sequence). DNA of the CDR3: TGTGCCTGGAGTGGGCTAGCGGGAGACTCCTACAATGAGCAGTTCTTC. It is translated as CAWSGLAGDSYNEQFF. The full variable domain, completed using reference TRBV30 and TRBJ2-1, is SQTIHQWPATLVQPVGSPLSLECTVEGTSNPNLYWYRQAAGRGLQLLFYSVGIGQISSEVPQNLSASRPQDRQFILSSKKLLLSDSGFYLCAWSGLAGDSYNEQFFGPGTRLTVL.

The chain combines TRBV28 with TRBJ2-2; no definite D call. The CDR3 runs 14 residues. Germline CDR1 MDHEN, CDR2 SYDVKM. Trimming removed 6 bases from V and 0 bases from J, with 8 bases in between. The CDR3 spells CASRARSNTGELFF. DNA of the CDR3: TGTGCCAGCAGGGCTCGATCGAACACCGGGGAGCTGTTTTTT.

This clone showed up just once. The CDR3: CASSLAGTSETGELFF. CDR3 sequence (DNA): TGTGCCAGCAGCTTGGCCGGGACTAGCGAGACCGGGGAGCTGTTTTTT. This chain links TRBV7-6 with TRBJ2-2; 10 bases line up with TRBD2. V lost 3 bases and J lost 5; bases outside the gene matches: 6. The germline V gene has CDR1 SGHVS and CDR2 FNYEAQ. This CDR3 comprises 16 residues.

This chain uses TRBV29-1 with TRBJ2-3; the match to TRBD2 covers 8 bases. The V gene end was trimmed by 4 bases and the J gene end by 6 bases; junction bases not matched to a gene: 12. CDR1 SQVTM and CDR2 ANQGSEA come from the germline V gene. CDR3 length: 15 residues. The CDR3 nucleotides read TGCAGCGTTGCGGTTGGGGCTAGCGGGTCGGATACGCAGTATTTT. Protein sequence: CSVAVGASGSDTQYF.